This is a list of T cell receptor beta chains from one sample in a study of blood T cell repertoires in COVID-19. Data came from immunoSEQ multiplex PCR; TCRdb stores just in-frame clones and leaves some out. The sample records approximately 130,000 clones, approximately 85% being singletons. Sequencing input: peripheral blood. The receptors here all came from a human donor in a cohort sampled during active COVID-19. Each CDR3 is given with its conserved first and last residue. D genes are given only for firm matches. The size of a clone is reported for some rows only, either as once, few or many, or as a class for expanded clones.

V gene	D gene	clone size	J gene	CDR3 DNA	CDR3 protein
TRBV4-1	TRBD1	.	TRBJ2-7	TGCGCCAGCAGCCAAGATTTGACAGGGGGCCGGGGCGAGCAGTACTTC	CASSQDLTGGRGEQYF
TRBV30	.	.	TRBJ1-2	TGTGCCTGGGTTAAGTTGGGACTTAATGGCTACACCTTC	CAWVKLGLNGYTF
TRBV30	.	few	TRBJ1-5	TGTGCCTGGAGTGTACTCGGACACCCCAATCAGCCCCAGCATTTT	CAWSVLGHPNQPQHF
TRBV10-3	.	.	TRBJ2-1	TGTGCCACCGCGGGGGCCGAAGGGAATGAGCAGTTCTTC	CATAGAEGNEQFF
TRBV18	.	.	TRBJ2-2	TGTGCCAGCTCACCATCCCCCCAGGGAAACACCGGGGAGCTGTTTTTT	CASSPSPQGNTGELFF
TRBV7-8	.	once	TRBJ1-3	TGTGCCAGCAGCTTAGGCGGACTTCCTGGAAACACCATATATTTT	CASSLGGLPGNTIYF
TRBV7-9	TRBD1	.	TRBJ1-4	TGTGCCAGCAGCCGATCGTCCGACAGGGTGGGTGAAAAACTGTTTTTT	CASSRSSDRVGEKLFF
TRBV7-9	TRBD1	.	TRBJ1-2	TGTGCCAGCAGCATCTTGGACAGGGGATATGGCTACACCTTC	CASSILDRGYGYTF
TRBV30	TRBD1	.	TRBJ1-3	TGTGCCTGGGGGCCTCCCGGGACAGGGGGCTTCAGAACTGGAAACACCATATATTTT	CAWGPPGTGGFRTGNTIYF
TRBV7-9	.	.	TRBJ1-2	TGTGCCAGCAGCTTAGCGGGGGGGCCCGGCTATGGCTACACCTTC	CASSLAGGPGYGYTF
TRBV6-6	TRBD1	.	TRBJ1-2	TGTGCCAGCAGTCAAAAGCGTTGGGGGACAGCTAACTATGGCTACACCTTC	CASSQKRWGTANYGYTF
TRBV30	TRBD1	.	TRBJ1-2	TGTGCCTGGACGCCGTACCGTAACCCCCCACAACAGGGGCAGAACTATGGCTACACCTTC	CAWTPYRNPPQQGQNYGYTF
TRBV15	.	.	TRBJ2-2	TGTGCCACGGGGGGGCAGAACACCGGGGAGCTGTTTTTT	CATGGQNTGELFF
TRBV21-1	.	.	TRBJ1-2	TGTGCCAGCCCGGGACAACATGGCTACACCTTC	CASPGQHGYTF
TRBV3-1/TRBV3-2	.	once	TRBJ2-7	TGTGCCAGCAGTCACGCAGGGCTCGAGCAGTACTTC	CASSHAGLEQYF
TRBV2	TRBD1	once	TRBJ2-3	TGTGCCAGCAGGGGGGAGGCGACAGGGGGCAAGTATTTT	CASRGEATGGKYF
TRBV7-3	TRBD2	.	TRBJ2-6	TGTGCCAGCAGCTTATGGGTAGCGGGGGGACTATCTGGGGCCAACGTCCTGACTTTC	CASSLWVAGGLSGANVLTF
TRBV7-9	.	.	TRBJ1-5	TGTGCCAGCAGCTTAGTCACGGGGCAGCCCCAGCATTTT	CASSLVTGQPQHF
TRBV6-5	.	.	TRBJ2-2	TGTGCCACCTACCGCACCGGGGAGCTGTTTTTT	CATYRTGELFF
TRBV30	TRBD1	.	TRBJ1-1	TGTGCCTGGAGGGAGAGACAGGGGATTAGGCTGAACACTGAAGCTTTCTTT	CAWRERQGIRLNTEAFF
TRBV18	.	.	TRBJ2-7	TGTGCCAGCTCACCAAGGGCGGGCTCCTACGAGCAGTACTTC	CASSPRAGSYEQYF
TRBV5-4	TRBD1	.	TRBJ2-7	TGTGCCAGCAGCGTCAACAGGGGGCTGAGTGAGCAGTACTTC	CASSVNRGLSEQYF
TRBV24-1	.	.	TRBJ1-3	TGTGCCACCTGCTACGGAAACACCATATATTTT	CATCYGNTIYF
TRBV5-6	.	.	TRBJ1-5	TGTGCCAGCAGCCGGCGGAGGGACGCCAATCAGCCCCAGCATTTT	CASSRRRDANQPQHF
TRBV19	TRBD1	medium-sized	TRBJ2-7	TGTGCCAGTAGCCAAGGGACAGGGTTAGGGGAGCAGTACTTC	CASSQGTGLGEQYF
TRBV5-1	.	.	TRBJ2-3	TGCGCCAGCAGCCATGGGGCTAGCACAGATACGCAGTATTTT	CASSHGASTDTQYF
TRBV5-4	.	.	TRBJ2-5	TGTGCCAGCACCACACGGGCAGGGGAAGAGACCCAGTACTTC	CASTTRAGEETQYF
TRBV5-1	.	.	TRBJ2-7	TGCGCCAGCAGCTTGGCCGCTCAGGGCCCCTACGAGCAGTACTTC	CASSLAAQGPYEQYF
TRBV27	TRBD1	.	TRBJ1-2	TGTGCCAGCAGTAGAATCGGGACAGGGGGATACTATGGCTACACCTTC	CASSRIGTGGYYGYTF
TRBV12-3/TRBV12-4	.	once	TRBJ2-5	TGTGCCAGCACCGCCCAGGTTGGGGAGACCCAGTACTTC	CASTAQVGETQYF
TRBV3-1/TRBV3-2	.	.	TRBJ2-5	TGTGCCAGCAGTCTAGACGCGACAGCGCAAGAGACCCAGTACTTC	CASSLDATAQETQYF
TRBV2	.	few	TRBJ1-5	TGTGCCAGCAGCCAACACGGGGGGAGCAATCAGCCCCAGCATTTT	CASSQHGGSNQPQHF
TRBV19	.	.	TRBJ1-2	TGTGCCAGTAGGAGGGACATCGAGTATGGCTACACCTTC	CASRRDIEYGYTF
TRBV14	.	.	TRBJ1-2	TGTGCCAGCAGCCAAGAACAGACGCTCCTTGGCTACACCTTC	CASSQEQTLLGYTF
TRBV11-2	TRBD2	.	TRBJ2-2	TGTGCCAGCAGAGGGGGACTAGCGGGGACCGGGGAGCTGTTTTTT	CASRGGLAGTGELFF
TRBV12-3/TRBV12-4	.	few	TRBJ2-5	TGTGCCAGCAGTTTAGGTCAGGAGACCCAGTACTTC	CASSLGQETQYF
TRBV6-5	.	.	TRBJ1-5	TGTGCCAGCATCCCCGACAGGAGCAATCAGCCCCAGCATTTT	CASIPDRSNQPQHF
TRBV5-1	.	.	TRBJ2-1	TGCGCCAGCAGTTATTCCTACAATGAGCAGTTCTTC	CASSYSYNEQFF
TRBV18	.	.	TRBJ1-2	TGTGCCAGCTCACCACCGAACTCCCTCCCGGGATATGGCTACACCTTC	CASSPPNSLPGYGYTF
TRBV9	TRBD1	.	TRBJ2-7	TGTGCCAGCAGCGAGGGGACAGGGGGGCCCTACGAGCAGTACTTC	CASSEGTGGPYEQYF
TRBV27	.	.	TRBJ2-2	TGTGCCAGCAGTTGGCAGGGTGGCGGGGAGCTGTTTTTT	CASSWQGGGELFF
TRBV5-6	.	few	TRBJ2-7	TGTGCCAGCAGCTTGGGTGGCGGGGCATTCTACGAGCAGTACTTC	CASSLGGGAFYEQYF
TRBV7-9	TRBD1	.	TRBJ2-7	TGTGCCAGCAGCCCATTACTCCCGGGACAGGGTTCTAACGAGCAGTACTTC	CASSPLLPGQGSNEQYF
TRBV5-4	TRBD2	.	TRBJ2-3	TGTGCCAGCAGCCGGGGCCTAGCGGGGGGCACAGATACGCAGTATTTT	CASSRGLAGGTDTQYF
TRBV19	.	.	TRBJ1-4	TGTGCCAGTAGTAGGGGTACGGGGTCAACTAATGAAAAACTGTTTTTT	CASSRGTGSTNEKLFF
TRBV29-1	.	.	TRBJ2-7	TGCAGCGCCGTGGATTCAGGGGTCTTTTACGAGCAGTACTTC	CSAVDSGVFYEQYF
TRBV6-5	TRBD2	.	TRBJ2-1	TGTGCCAGCAGTTACTCGAGTAGCGGGGTTAGCAATGAGCAGTTCTTC	CASSYSSSGVSNEQFF